Following are 21 T cell receptor beta chains from one sample sequenced in a study of T cell repertoires in cytomegalovirus infection. Their antigen targets remain unknown. Via MiXCR, TCRdb re-called the reads, giving one row per CDR3 protein. The sample includes about 830,000 distinct CDR3 sequences, over 25% of them seen just once. This material consisted of cultured CD8+ T cells from PBMCs, taken from culture after CMV antigen stimulation. Receptor source: a human donor in good health (CMV status not recorded). Some clones in this sample may be carry-over from other donors' samples.

This clonotype was seen a handful of times. CDR3 loop: CASSYTRELDEAFF. CDR3 sequence (DNA): TGTGCCAGCAGTTACACACGGGAGTTAGATGAAGCTTTCTTT. V is TRBV7-9 and J is TRBJ1-1; no clear D. Trimming took 6 bases from V and 7 from J, leaving 18 bases between them. The CDR3 runs to 14 residues. Germline values: CDR1 SEHNR, CDR2 FQNEAQ (reference sequence).

CDR3 loop: CASSGRDPINEQFF. The CDR3 DNA follows: TGTGCCAGCAGTGGCCGGGACCCAATCAATGAGCAGTTCTTC. The rearrangement joins TRBV27 to TRBJ2-1; D is perhaps TRBD1 or TRBD2 (5 bases each). The CDR3 sequence is 14 residues long. Germline CDR1 is MNHEY and CDR2 is SMNVEV (reference sequence). The V end lost 5 bases, the J end lost 6 bases, and 14 bases lay between the germline ends.

A few counts support this clonotype. The chain uses TRBV7-9 and TRBJ2-5; TRBD1 is a possible D gene (6 bases). The germline CDR1 and CDR2 sequences are SEHNR and FQNEAQ (reference sequence). This CDR3 contains 15 residues. The V end was cut by 5 bases, the J end by 0 bases, with 13 bases between. The CDR3 region is CASSPGTNNQETQYF. The CDR3 nucleotides are TGTGCCAGCAGCCCCGGGACAAACAACCAAGAGACCCAGTACTTC.

Points on this clonotype: This may be a read error: a much more frequent sequence differs by one nucleotide. The chain combines TRBV7-2 with TRBJ2-3, with TRBD2 matching over 8 bases. The CDR3 loop spans 15 amino acids. V shed 10 bases and J 4 bases; nucleotides not matched to a gene: 13. In germline, CDR1 is SGHTA, CDR2 FQGNSA. CDR3 loop: CANPPPGGQADTQYF. The CDR3 region has the DNA TGTGCCAACCCTCCCCCGGGGGGGCAAGCAGATACGCAGTATTTT.

This clonotype was detected ten times or more. The gene calls are TRBV7-9 and TRBJ1-5; tentative D call: TRBD1 (5 bases). V lost 5 bases and J 1 base, leaving 9 bases between the germline ends. There are 14 residues in the CDR3. Germline CDR1 is SEHNR and CDR2 is FQNEAQ (reference sequence). The DNA of the CDR3 is TGTGCCAGCAGCACTCAGGGCAGCAATCAGCCCCAGCATTTT. Amino acid sequence: CASSTQGSNQPQHF.

This sequence joins TRBV7-9 and TRBJ2-2, with 7 nucleotides matching TRBD1. After removal of 2 bases from V and 4 bases from J, the junction contained 10 bases not matched to a gene. CDR1 SEHNR and CDR2 FQNEAQ come from the germline V gene (reference sequence). CDR3 length: 17 amino acids. The CDR3 loop reads CASSLKFETGSTGELFF. In DNA form, the CDR3 reads TGTGCCAGCAGCTTAAAGTTCGAGACAGGGAGCACCGGGGAGCTGTTTTTT.

The chain joins TRBV7-8 to TRBJ2-7; possibly TRBD1 or TRBD2 for D (5 bases each). V was cut by 4 bases and J by 1 base, with 14 bases left in between. This CDR3 is 15 amino acids long. The germline CDR1 and CDR2 sequences are SGHVS and FQNEAQ. CDR3 DNA: TGTGCCAGCAGCTCCTACGGGGACGAATCCTACGAGCAGTACGTC. It yields the protein CASSSYGDESYEQYV.

This chain uses TRBV29-1 with TRBJ2-1; possible D gene TRBD1, 6 bases. Trimming took off 6 bases at V and 6 bases at J, with 12 bases between the two ends. Looked up from germline, CDR1 is SQVTM and CDR2 is ANQGSEA. The CDR3 has 12 residues. CDR3 in amino acids: CSVLTGFNEQFF. The CDR3 nucleotides read TGCAGCGTACTTACAGGGTTCAATGAGCAGTTCTTC.

The chain couples TRBV2 to TRBJ2-1; the match to TRBD2 covers 7 bases. Trimming removed 2 bases from V and 3 bases from J; junction bases left unmatched: 4. CDR3 length: 15 amino acids. Germline values: CDR1 SNHLY, CDR2 FYNNEI. The CDR3 DNA follows: TGTGCCAGCAGTGAACTAGCGGAGGTCTACAATGAGCAGTTCTTC. It encodes CASSELAEVYNEQFF. Variable domain in full (rest from reference TRBV2 and TRBJ2-1): EPEVTQTPSHQVTQMGQEVILRCVPISNHLYFYWYRQILGQKVEFLVSFYNNEISEKSEIFDDQFSVERPDGSNFTLKIRSTKLEDSAMYFCASSELAEVYNEQFFGPGTRLTVL.

This clonotype occurred a few times. CDR3 coding DNA: TGTGCCAGCGAAACAACTCGGGGAGAGACCCAGTACTTC. It is translated as CASETTRGETQYF. The V call is TRBV7-6, the J call TRBJ2-5; tentative D call: TRBD2 (5 bases). V was trimmed by 8 bases and J by 4 bases, leaving 14 bases between them. The CDR3 totals 13 residues. CDR1 is SGHVS and CDR2 is FNYEAQ in the germline V gene.

The rearrangement joins TRBV7-6 to TRBJ2-1; no reliable D call. The CDR3 loop spans 17 amino acids. From germline, CDR1 is SGHVS and CDR2 FNYEAQ. Trimming stripped 3 bases from V and 0 bases from J, with 15 bases between. CDR3 in amino acids: CASSFRPASGSYNEQFF. CDR3 in DNA: TGTGCCAGCAGCTTTAGGCCCGCTTCCGGCTCCTACAATGAGCAGTTCTTC.

The V call is TRBV12-3 or TRBV12-4, the J call TRBJ1-2; D is unclear. The CDR3 runs 15 residues. V lost 5 bases, J lost 8 bases, and 21 bases lay in between. Written as DNA, the CDR3 is TGTGCCAGCAGTCCTCACCAGGACTTTTGGATAGGCTACACCTTC. Translating gives CASSPHQDFWIGYTF.

This clonotype was seen a handful of times. The chain joins TRBV4-1 to TRBJ2-3, with TRBD2 matching over 7 bases. J was trimmed by 0 bases and V by 2 bases; bases with no gene match: 5. The CDR3 loop spans 16 amino acids. Germline loops: CDR1 MGHRA, CDR2 YSYEKL. The CDR3 protein is CASSQTLAASTDTQYF. The CDR3 DNA is TGCGCCAGCAGCCAAACCCTAGCGGCTAGCACAGATACGCAGTATTTT.

The gene calls are TRBV20-1 and TRBJ2-6; D unclear. The CDR3 length is 15 residues. The V gene lost 4 bases and the J gene lost 0 bases, with 10 bases spanning the gap. The germline V gene encodes CDR1 DFQATT and CDR2 SNEGSKA (reference sequence). CDR3 residues: CSAKISSSGANVLTF. The CDR3 nucleotides read TGCAGTGCTAAGATATCAAGCTCTGGGGCCAACGTCCTGACTTTC.

The V and J genes are TRBV15 and TRBJ1-2; the D gene is possibly TRBD1 (6 bases). V was clipped by 0 bases and J by 0 bases, with 11 bases between them. The CDR3 runs to 16 residues. Germline lookup yields CDR1 LNHNV and CDR2 YYDKDF (reference sequence). DNA of the CDR3: TGTGCCACCAGCAGAGAAAGGGGGAGAACTAACTATGGCTACACCTTC. Translating it yields CATSRERGRTNYGYTF.

The chain couples TRBV12-5 to TRBJ1-2; D not certain. This CDR3 contains 12 residues. V was shortened by 7 bases and J by 4 bases, with 10 bases between the two germline ends. The germline CDR1 and CDR2 sequences are LGHNT and FRNRAP. DNA of the CDR3: TGTGCTAGTGCCTCACCGTCCTATGGCTACACCTTC. Protein: CASASPSYGYTF. The variable domain in full, with the rest retrieved from reference TRBV12-5 and TRBJ1-2, is DARVTQTPRHKVTEMGQEVTMRCQPILGHNTVFWYRQTMMQGLELLAYFRNRAPLDDSGMPKDRFSAEMPDATLATLKIQPSEPRDSAVYFCASASPSYGYTFGSGTRLTVV.

The gene calls are TRBV28 and TRBJ2-3, with D perhaps assigned TRBD1 or TRBD2 (5 bases each). Germline assignment: CDR1 MDHEN and CDR2 SYDVKM. V was trimmed by 7 bases and J by 4 bases, leaving 18 bases between them. This CDR3 has 15 amino acids. The chain's CDR3 is CASTLGTAFADTQYF. The CDR3 DNA reads as TGTGCCAGCACCCTTGGGACCGCTTTTGCAGATACGCAGTATTTT.

This clonotype was counted at least ten times. In DNA, the CDR3 is TGTGCCAGCAGTCTACACAGGAACACTGAAGCTTTCTTT. This gives the protein CASSLHRNTEAFF. J is TRBJ1-1 and V is TRBV6-1; no firm D call. Trimming pared 5 bases from V and 1 base from J, leaving 8 bases between. Germline V gene sequence: CDR1 MNHNS, CDR2 SASEGT. There are 13 residues in the CDR3.

The chain combines TRBV4-1 with TRBJ2-2; 12 nucleotides align to TRBD1. The CDR3 extends over 18 amino acids. Germline assignment: CDR1 MGHRA and CDR2 YSYEKL. The J segment lost 6 bases and the V segment lost 3 bases, leaving 11 bases of the junction unmatched. This CDR3 is CASSHPISGQGAAGELFF. DNA of the CDR3: TGCGCCAGCAGCCACCCGATATCGGGACAGGGGGCCGCCGGGGAGCTGTTTTTT.

This clonotype came up a few times. The chain combines TRBV7-2 with TRBJ2-5; TRBD2 aligns across 9 bases. Per germline, CDR1 SGHTA and CDR2 FQGNSA. The CDR3 totals 16 residues. The V and J ends lost 5 bases and 1 base, in that order; junction bases with no gene match: 8. The CDR3 is CASSPSGGWLQETQYF. The CDR3 region has the DNA TGTGCCAGCAGCCCCAGCGGGGGGTGGCTCCAAGAGACCCAGTACTTC.

This clonotype was counted a few times. V usage is TRBV6-5 and J usage is TRBJ2-3; 8 bases map to TRBD2. CDR1 MNHEY and CDR2 SVGAGI come from the germline V gene. V lost 0 bases to trimming and J lost 7 bases; unmatched junction nucleotides: 12. This CDR3 has 17 residues. CDR3 sequence (DNA): TGTGCCAGCAGTTACTCGGAGCCCAGCGGGGGTGAATATACGCAGTATTTT. Protein product: CASSYSEPSGGEYTQYF.